The 27 T cell receptor beta chains below come from one sample, sequenced in a study of CD8+ T cells in alopecia areata. Specified time point: mouse skin 6 weeks after grafting, around onset of hair loss. In each case, RNA was isolated and then reverse transcribed into cDNA as the sequencing template. The protocol was immunoSEQ multiplex PCR, while the TCRdb copy is restricted to in-frame clones and leaves out a portion. The sample has some 2,000 clones, none seen only once. Sequencing used skin, obtained at week 6. These receptor sequences come from a C3H/HeJ mouse with alopecia areata. The strain's MHC: H2-k.

This clone is labeled medium-sized. Gene names and germline refer to mouse. The read is 4 residues too short to cover the CDR3 end, so that end is filled in from the germline J gene. The rearrangement links TRBV13-2 to TRBJ2-5; D gene unclear. The CDR3 runs to 15 residues. Trimming shortened V by 1 base and J by 0 bases, and 9 bases separated the two germline ends. From germline, CDR1 is NNHNN and CDR2 SYGAGS (reference sequence). The covered CDR3 bases are TGTGCCAGCGGTGATCGGAGCAGGAACCAAGAC. Encoded protein: CASGDRSRNQD. From start to end, the CDR3 is CASGDRSRNQDTQYF.

Only a few counts were recorded for this clone. Gene names are mouse gene names. The read ends 4 residues early relative to the CDR3; the germline J gene fills the gap. Other DNA sequences in this sample translate to the same CDR3. The chain is built from TRBV31 and TRBJ1-2, with 9 bases identical to TRBD1. With 1 base clipped from V and 2 bases from J, the junction kept 2 bases outside the gene matches. The CDR3 runs 14 residues. CDR1 is GKSSPN, CDR2 SITVG, per germline. CDR3 sequence: CAWSRDRANSDYTF. The covered CDR3 bases are TGTGCCTGGAGTCGGGACAGGGCTAACTCC.

This clone was detected many times. Mouse gene names and germline throughout. The read terminates 4 residues ahead of where the CDR3 ends, so the germline J gene completes it. This chain uses TRBV13-3 with TRBJ2-1; 11 nucleotides match TRBD2. With V trimmed by 0 bases and J by 0 bases, 2 bases remained unmatched. Germline CDR1 NNHDY, CDR2 SYVADS. This CDR3 region has 17 residues. CDR3 loop: CASSDELGGPNYAEQFF. The sequenced part of the CDR3 DNA is TGTGCCAGCAGTGATGAACTGGGGGGGCCTAACTATGCT.

By proportion, this clone is medium-sized. The gene symbols are mouse symbols. The DNA read from the CDR3 is TGCACCTGCAGTGCAGATGGGGGACAGGGGGACTCC. Residues: CTCSADGGQGDS. The complete CDR3 protein is CTCSADGGQGDSDYTF. The V and J genes are TRBV1 and TRBJ1-2, with 11 bases lining up with TRBD1. The DNA ends 4 residues before the CDR3 does, and the rest of the CDR3 is filled in from the germline J gene. Losses at the gene ends were 0 bases for V and 3 bases for J; bases not matched to a gene: 3. The CDR3 spans 16 residues. CDR1 and CDR2 (germline): NSQYPW, LRSPGD (reference sequence).

This clone is medium-sized in the sample. Genes and germline come from the mouse. The read gets to within 4 residues of the CDR3 end, and the germline J gene fills in the rest. Other DNA sequences in the same sample also yield this CDR3. This chain joins TRBV19 and TRBJ1-1; 7 nucleotides line up with TRBD1. This CDR3 region has 14 residues. J gave up 0 bases and V 4 bases, and 3 bases lay outside the gene matches. The germline V gene encodes CDR1 FNHDT and CDR2 SITEND (reference sequence). CDR3 residues: CASSGDSANTEVFF. Incomplete CDR3 DNA: TGTGCCAGCAGTGGGGACAGCGCAAACACA.

This clone was counted between two and nine times. Gene names denote mouse genes. The read falls 4 residues short of the CDR3 end, and the missing part is taken from the germline J gene. The rearrangement uses TRBV15 and TRBJ2-5; the match to TRBD2 covers 13 bases. This CDR3 has 16 amino acids. Germline CDR1 and CDR2: SGHND and FRSKSL. CDR3 DNA (partial): TGTGCCAGCAGTTTTTCCGGACTGGGGGGGCGCGAC. Its translation is CASSFSGLGGRD. The complete CDR3 sequence is CASSFSGLGGRDTQYF.

In this sample, this clone turned up many times. Germline and genes: mouse. Read sequence stops 4 residues before the CDR3 end, and the germline J gene provides the missing end. The rearrangement joins TRBV13-2 to TRBJ2-7, with 12 nucleotides matching TRBD2. The V segment lost 5 bases and the J segment 3 bases; nucleotides outside the gene matches: 3. From germline, CDR1 is NNHNN and CDR2 SYGAGS (reference sequence). CDR3 size: 14 residues. CDR3 DNA, as far as it was read: TGTGCCAGCGGCAGACTGGGGGGGCGCTAT. It translates to CASGRLGGRY. The whole CDR3 sequence reads CASGRLGGRYEQYF.

Many counts were recorded for this clone. Mouse gene names apply. The read falls 4 residues short of the CDR3 end, and the missing part is taken from the germline J gene. The chain uses TRBV19 and TRBJ1-1; D ambiguous. Trimming took off 4 bases at V and 1 base at J, with 8 bases between the two ends. The CDR3 runs 13 residues. Germline V gene sequence: CDR1 FNHDT, CDR2 SITEND (reference sequence). CDR3 residues: CASSRLGNTEVFF. Partial CDR3 DNA: TGTGCCAGCAGTCGTCTTGGGAACACA. Drawing the rest from reference TRBV19 and TRBJ1-1, the complete variable domain is GGIITQTPKFLIGQEGQKLTLKCQQNFNHDTMYWYRQDSGKGLRLIYYSITENDLQKGDLSEGYDASREKKSSFSLTVTSAQKNEMAVFLCASSRLGNTEVFFGKGTRLTVV.

As concerns this clone: Mouse gene names apply. The CDR3 end is not reached by the read, which stops 4 residues before it; the germline J gene fills it in. J is TRBJ2-4 and V is TRBV13-1, with 7 positions matching TRBD2. The length of the CDR3 is 15 residues. From germline, CDR1 is NSHNY and CDR2 SYGAGN. V shed 2 bases and J 2 bases; nucleotides not matched to a gene: 5. This CDR3 is CASSETGVPQNTLYF. The covered CDR3 bases are TGTGCCAGCAGTGAAACTGGGGTCCCTCAAAAC.

The sample holds many counts of this clone. Here the gene names and germline are mouse. The read ends 4 residues before the CDR3 terminus; that terminus is restored from the germline J gene. The gene calls are TRBV1 and TRBJ2-4; D gene uncertain. Trimming shortened V by 3 bases and J by 0 bases, and 7 bases separated the two germline ends. The CDR3 contains 14 residues. Germline assignment: CDR1 NSQYPW and CDR2 LRSPGD (reference sequence). Here the CDR3 reads CTCSAHNSQNTLYF. Partial CDR3 DNA: TGCACCTGCAGTGCTCACAATAGTCAAAAC.

In its sample, this clone was seen many times. Gene names follow the mouse nomenclature. CDR3 sequence reads: CASSLERTGVQDTQYF. The CDR3 bases that were read are TGTGCAAGCAGCTTAGAGCGGACTGGGGTCCAAGAC. The chain carries TRBV16 and TRBJ2-5, with 9 nucleotides matching TRBD2. Read coverage stops 4 residues before the CDR3 terminus; the germline J gene supplies the remainder. In germline, CDR1 is SGHSA, CDR2 FRNQAP. The junction had 3 bases not matched to a gene; V was cut back by 0 bases and J by 2 bases. CDR3 size: 16 residues.

This clone showed up just a few times. The genes are named according to mouse. The sequenced fragment ends 4 residues before the CDR3 boundary, so the rest is inferred from the germline J gene. The chain carries TRBV13-2 and TRBJ2-7; weak D call: TRBD2 (7 bases). Between the trimmed V and J ends, which lost 0 bases and 0 bases, there was a span of 13 bases. This CDR3 spans 16 amino acids. CDR1 and CDR2 from the germline V gene are NNHNN and SYGAGS (reference sequence). The DNA read from the CDR3 is TGTGCCAGCGGTGATGCTTGGGGGGCCAGCTCCTAT. Its protein product is CASGDAWGASSY. The full CDR3 sequence reads CASGDAWGASSYEQYF.

By its share, this clone is large (0.1 to 1%). Mouse germline and gene names are used. The CDR3 extends 4 residues past the end of the read, so its final part is completed from the germline J gene. The V and J genes are TRBV19 and TRBJ2-3; D possibly matches TRBD1 or TRBD2 (6 bases each). V lost 0 bases and J 3 bases, leaving 8 bases between the germline ends. The germline V gene has CDR1 FNHDT and CDR2 SITEND (reference sequence). The CDR3 consists of 14 residues. The chain's CDR3 is CASSIGGRAETLYF. CDR3 DNA (partial): TGTGCCAGCAGTATAGGGGGGCGCGCAGAA.

This clone appeared a few times. All gene names here are mouse names. The CDR3 goes on 4 residues after the read ends, and that part is filled in from the germline J gene. V gene TRBV13-2 combines with J gene TRBJ2-1, with unresolved D. Trimming removed 2 bases at V and 0 bases at J, with 6 bases between. The CDR3 runs to 14 residues. Germline V gives CDR1 NNHNN, CDR2 SYGAGS (reference sequence). The covered CDR3 bases are TGTGCCAGCGGTGAAAGGGTTAACTATGCT. Encoded protein: CASGERVNYA. The entire CDR3 protein reads CASGERVNYAEQFF.

By its share, this clone is large. Germline and genes: mouse. Sequencing ends 4 residues short of the CDR3 end; the germline J gene provides the rest. The V and J genes are TRBV1 and TRBJ2-1, with 11 nucleotides matching TRBD2. Germline CDR1 is NSQYPW and CDR2 is LRSPGD (reference sequence). The CDR3 contains 15 residues. V lost 4 bases to trimming and J lost 4 bases; unmatched junction nucleotides: 3. The sequenced CDR3 bases are TGCACCTGCAGTGGCCGGGACTGGGGGTATGCT. Translation: CTCSGRDWGYA. The entire CDR3 protein reads CTCSGRDWGYAEQFF.

This clone was observed at least ten times. Gene labels here are mouse ones. The sequenced fragment ends 4 residues before the CDR3 boundary, so the rest is inferred from the germline J gene. The rearrangement links TRBV3 to TRBJ1-2, with a possible D match to TRBD1 (6 bases). This CDR3 comprises 12 residues. V lost 11 bases and J lost 4, with 14 bases in between. From germline, CDR1 is SNHLY and CDR2 FYNGKV (reference sequence). CDR3: CAPGGGASDYTF. The covered CDR3 bases are TGTGCCCCGGGGGGGGGCGCCTCC.

By share of the sample, this clone is medium-sized. Mouse gene names and germline throughout. The read halts 4 residues ahead of the CDR3 end, with the missing end drawn from the germline J gene. V is TRBV19 and J is TRBJ2-1; 9 positions match TRBD2. The CDR3 is made up of 15 amino acids. The V gene's germline CDR1 is FNHDT and CDR2 SITEND (reference sequence). V lost 1 base, J lost 2 bases, and 1 base stayed unmatched. The CDR3 region is CASSISGGDYAEQFF. The covered CDR3 bases are TGTGCCAGCAGTATATCTGGGGGGGACTATGCT.

By its share, this clone is medium-sized. Mouse germline and gene names are used. The read is 4 residues too short to cover the CDR3 end, so that end is filled in from the germline J gene. The V call is TRBV19, the J call TRBJ1-2, with a tentative D call TRBD1 (6 bases). Germline CDR1 FNHDT, CDR2 SITEND (reference sequence). With 5 bases removed from V and 0 bases from J, the gap between germline ends came to 11 bases. This CDR3 is built from 14 residues. The CDR3 bases that were read are TGTGCCAGCAGCCGGGACAATGCAAACTCC. Its protein product is CASSRDNANS. The entire CDR3 sequence reads CASSRDNANSDYTF.

This clone is deemed medium-sized. Genes here carry mouse names. With the read ending 4 residues before the CDR3 end, the germline J gene is used to fill in that end. V is TRBV19 and J is TRBJ1-1; 11 nucleotides line up with TRBD1. CDR3 length equals 14 residues. Per germline, CDR1 FNHDT and CDR2 SITEND (reference sequence). CDR3 loop: CASSSGTGGAEVFF. The covered CDR3 bases are TGTGCCAGCAGTTCCGGGACAGGGGGAGCA.

This clone appeared many times. Here the gene names and germline are mouse. The sequenced fragment ends 4 residues before the CDR3 boundary, so the rest is inferred from the germline J gene. The chain is built from TRBV19 and TRBJ2-7, with a tentative D call TRBD1 (5 bases). The germline V gene has CDR1 FNHDT and CDR2 SITEND (reference sequence). Deletions cut 6 bases from V and 0 bases from J, with 7 bases between. The CDR3 spans 12 residues. The CDR3 DNA, read in part, is TGTGCCAGCAAGACAGTCTCCTAT. It is translated as CASKTVSY. From start to end, the CDR3 is CASKTVSYEQYF.

The table lists this clone with many counts. Mouse gene names apply. The read halts 4 residues ahead of the CDR3 end, with the missing end drawn from the germline J gene. The V gene is TRBV31, the J gene TRBJ1-2; no reliable D call. CDR3 length: 14 residues. Trimming took off 0 bases at V and 0 bases at J, with 8 bases between the two ends. Germline CDR1 and CDR2: GKSSPN and SITVG. The DNA read from the CDR3 is TGTGCCTGGAGTCTAGACAATGCAAACTCC. Residues: CAWSLDNANS. The entire CDR3 protein is CAWSLDNANSDYTF.

This clone was counted at least ten times. The genes are named according to mouse. Sequencing ends 3 residues short of the CDR3 end; the germline J gene provides the rest. The chain has TRBV12-2 and TRBJ1-6; D might be TRBD1 (5 bases). TRBJ1-6 is treated as an ORF (open reading frame) with a function not yet certain. Germline CDR1 and CDR2: SGHLS and HYDKME. Trimming pared 2 bases from V and 0 bases from J, leaving 10 bases between. The CDR3 is made up of 16 amino acids. CDR3 loop: CASSPHRFSYNSPLYF. The sequenced CDR3 bases are TGTGCCAGCTCTCCCCACAGGTTTTCCTATAATTCGCCC.

There are many counts of this clone. Gene names are the mouse ones. Read coverage stops 4 residues before the CDR3 terminus; the germline J gene supplies the remainder. This sequence joins TRBV19 and TRBJ2-7, with 7 nucleotides matching TRBD1. Trimming at V came to 3 bases and at J to 0 bases, leaving 3 bases not matched to a gene. The germline CDR1 and CDR2 sequences are FNHDT and SITEND (reference sequence). The CDR3 length is 14 residues. This chain's CDR3 is CASSTDRVSYEQYF. The CDR3 bases that were read are TGTGCCAGCAGTACCGACAGGGTCTCCTAT.

This clone has a handful of counts. Gene names refer to mouse genes. The CDR3 DNA, read in part, is TGTGCCAGCAGTGATGGGACTCTTCAAAAC. Translation: CASSDGTLQN. The entire CDR3 is CASSDGTLQNTLYF. The chain employs TRBV13-1 and TRBJ2-4; weak D call: TRBD2 (5 bases). The read ends 4 residues early relative to the CDR3; the germline J gene fills the gap. The germline V gene encodes CDR1 NSHNY and CDR2 SYGAGN. This CDR3 is built from 14 residues. The V gene lost 0 bases and the J gene lost 2 bases, with 7 bases spanning the gap.

Concerning this clone itself: Germline and genes: mouse. Read coverage stops 4 residues before the CDR3 terminus; the germline J gene supplies the remainder. This chain joins TRBV13-2 and TRBJ2-1; TRBD2 agrees at 9 bases. Germline-derived CDR1 and CDR2 are NNHNN and SYGAGS (reference sequence). The CDR3 loop spans 14 amino acids. CDR3 region: CASGDAGGEAEQFF. The sequenced CDR3 bases are TGTGCCAGCGGTGATGCTGGGGGGGAAGCT.

This clone was counted between two and nine times. This could be a read error, since a much larger clone is one nucleotide away. Gene names follow the mouse nomenclature. The read is 4 residues too short to cover the CDR3 end, so that end is filled in from the germline J gene. The chain links TRBV19 to TRBJ2-7; D not certain. The CDR3 has 12 amino acids. Germline loops: CDR1 FNHDT, CDR2 SITEND (reference sequence). The covered CDR3 bases are TGTGCCAGCAGGATAATGGGTTAT. Its protein product is CASRIMGY. The entire CDR3 protein reads CASRIMGYEQYF.

This clone is medium-sized. These gene names are mouse names. The read is 4 residues too short to cover the CDR3 end, so that end is filled in from the germline J gene. The rearrangement links TRBV19 to TRBJ2-1; TRBD1 matches 9 bases. CDR1 and CDR2 (germline): FNHDT, SITEND (reference sequence). With 4 bases clipped from V and 3 bases from J, the junction kept 5 bases outside the gene matches. This CDR3 spans 15 amino acids. The DNA read from the CDR3 is TGTGCCAGCAGTTTCTTACAGGGGGCCTATGCT. Its translation: CASSFLQGAYA. The full CDR3 reads CASSFLQGAYAEQFF.